The 5 T cell receptor beta chains in this list originate from one sample, sequenced in a study of CD8+CD57+ T cells in acquired aplastic anemia. The template used for profiling TCR beta VDJ and CDR3 was genomic DNA. TCRdb used MiXCR to reprocess the reads, holding one entry per CDR3 protein. This table holds 200,000 to 250,000 distinct CDR3 sequences, about a third found once. The sample taken for sequencing was sorted CD4+, CD8+, or CD8+CD57+ T cells (not recorded which) from PBMCs. These receptors were obtained from a human donor in good health, serving as a control.

The J gene is TRBJ1-1, the V gene TRBV6-1; no clear D. Deletions cut 7 bases from V and 1 base from J, with 7 bases between. The germline V gene has CDR1 MNHNS and CDR2 SASEGT. CDR3 length: 12 amino acids. CDR3: CASTGRNTEAFF. Here the CDR3 DNA reads TGTGCCAGCACAGGAAGGAACACTGAAGCTTTCTTT.

This clonotype was recorded at least ten times. V gene TRBV12-3 or TRBV12-4 combines with J gene TRBJ1-6, with 8 bases fitting TRBD1. V shed 5 bases and J 8 bases; nucleotides not matched to a gene: 11. CDR3 length equals 16 residues. CDR3 amino acids: CASSTRQGPRDSPLHF. The CDR3 coding sequence is TGTGCCAGCAGTACACGACAGGGGCCTAGAGATTCACCCCTCCACTTT.

Many counts were recorded for this clonotype. The chain uses TRBV12-3 or TRBV12-4 and TRBJ1-2, with unresolved D. Deletions cut 3 bases from V and 5 bases from J, with 7 bases between. CDR3 size: 12 residues. The CDR3: CASSFALYGYTF. As DNA, the CDR3 is TGTGCCAGCAGTTTTGCCTTATATGGCTACACCTTC.

With respect to this clonotype: A clone one base away is much larger, so this may be a read error. Because it lacks the conserved phenylalanine or tryptophan at the end, this CDR3 is likely a read error. The rearrangement links TRBV19 to TRBJ1-4; 12 positions match TRBD1. This CDR3 comprises 16 residues. Trimming cost V 5 bases and J 11 bases; bases outside gene matches: 12. Per germline, CDR1 LNHDA and CDR2 SQIVND (reference sequence). This CDR3 reads CASSHLPGQGAPKLFS. The CDR3 DNA reads TGTGCCAGTAGTCATCTACCGGGACAGGGGGCTCCTAAACTGTTTTCT.

This clonotype was found many times. The CDR3 reads CATAGSGNQPQHF. CDR3 nucleotides: TGTGCCACCGCAGGGTCGGGCAATCAGCCCCAGCATTTT. The J gene is TRBJ1-5, the V gene TRBV24-1; D perhaps matches TRBD1 (5 bases). V lost 9 bases and J lost 2, with 10 bases in between. In germline, CDR1 is KGHDR, CDR2 SFDVKD. This CDR3 region has 13 residues.